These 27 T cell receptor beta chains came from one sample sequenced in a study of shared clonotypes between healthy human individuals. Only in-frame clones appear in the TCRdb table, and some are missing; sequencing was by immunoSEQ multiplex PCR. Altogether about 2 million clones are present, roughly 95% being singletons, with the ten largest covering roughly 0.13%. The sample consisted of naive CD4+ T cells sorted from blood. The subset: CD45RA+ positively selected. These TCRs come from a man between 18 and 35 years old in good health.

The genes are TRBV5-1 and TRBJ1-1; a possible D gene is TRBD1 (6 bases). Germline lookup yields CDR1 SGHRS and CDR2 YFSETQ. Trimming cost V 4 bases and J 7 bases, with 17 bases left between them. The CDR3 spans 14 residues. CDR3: CASSPDGTPYEAFF. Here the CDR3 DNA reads TGCGCCAGCAGCCCGGATGGGACACCCTATGAAGCTTTCTTT.

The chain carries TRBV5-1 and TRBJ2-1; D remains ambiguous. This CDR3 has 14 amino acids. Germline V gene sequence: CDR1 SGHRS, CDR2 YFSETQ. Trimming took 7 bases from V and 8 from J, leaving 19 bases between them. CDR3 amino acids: CASYPTPRFDEQFF. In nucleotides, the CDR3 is TGCGCCAGCTACCCCACTCCACGGTTCGATGAGCAGTTCTTC.

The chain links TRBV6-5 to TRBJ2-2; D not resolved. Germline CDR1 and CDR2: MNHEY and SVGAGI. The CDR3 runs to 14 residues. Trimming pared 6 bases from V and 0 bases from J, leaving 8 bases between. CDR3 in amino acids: CASSPGPNTGELFF. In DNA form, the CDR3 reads TGTGCCAGCAGCCCGGGTCCGAACACCGGGGAGCTGTTTTTT.

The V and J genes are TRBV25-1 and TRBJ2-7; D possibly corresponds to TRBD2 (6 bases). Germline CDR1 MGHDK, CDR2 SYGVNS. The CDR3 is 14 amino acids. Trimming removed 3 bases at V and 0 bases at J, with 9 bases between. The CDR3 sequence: CASSDPGVSYEQYF. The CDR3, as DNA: TGTGCCAGCAGTGACCCGGGAGTCTCCTACGAGCAGTACTTC.

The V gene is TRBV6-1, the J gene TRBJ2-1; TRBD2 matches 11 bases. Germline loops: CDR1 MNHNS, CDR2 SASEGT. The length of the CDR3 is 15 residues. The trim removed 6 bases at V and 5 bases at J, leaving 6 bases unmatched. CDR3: CASRILAGGNNEQFF. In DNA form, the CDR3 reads TGTGCCAGCAGAATCCTAGCGGGGGGAAACAATGAGCAGTTCTTC.

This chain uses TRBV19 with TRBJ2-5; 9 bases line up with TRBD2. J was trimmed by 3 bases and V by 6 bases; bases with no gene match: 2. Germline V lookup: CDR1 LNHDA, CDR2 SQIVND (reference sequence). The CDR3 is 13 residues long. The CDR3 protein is CASRVAGEETQYF. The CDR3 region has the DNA TGTGCCAGTAGGGTAGCGGGAGAAGAGACCCAGTACTTC. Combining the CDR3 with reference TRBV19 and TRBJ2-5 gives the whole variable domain DGGITQSPKYLFRKEGQNVTLSCEQNLNHDAMYWYRQDPGQGLRLIYYSQIVNDFQKGDIAEGYSVSREKKESFPLTVTSAQKNPTAFYLCASRVAGEETQYFGPGTRLLVL.

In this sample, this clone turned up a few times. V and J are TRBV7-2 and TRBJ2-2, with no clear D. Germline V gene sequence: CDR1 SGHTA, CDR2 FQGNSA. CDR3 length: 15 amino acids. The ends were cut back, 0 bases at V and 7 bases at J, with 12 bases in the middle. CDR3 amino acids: CASSLAGLGIGELFF. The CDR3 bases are TGTGCCAGCAGCTTAGCCGGGTTGGGAATCGGGGAGCTGTTTTTT. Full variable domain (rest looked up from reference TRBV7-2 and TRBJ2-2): GAGVSQSPSNKVTEKGKDVELRCDPISGHTALYWYRQSLGQGLEFLIYFQGNSAPDKSGLPSDRFSAERTGGSVSTLTIQRTQQEDSAVYLCASSLAGLGIGELFFGEGSRLTVL.

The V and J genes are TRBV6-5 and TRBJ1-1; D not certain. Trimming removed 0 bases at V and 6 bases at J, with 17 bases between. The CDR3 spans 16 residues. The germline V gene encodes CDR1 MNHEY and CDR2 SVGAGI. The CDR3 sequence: CASSYSSGPQFPEAFF. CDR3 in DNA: TGTGCCAGCAGTTACTCGTCGGGCCCCCAATTCCCTGAAGCTTTCTTT.

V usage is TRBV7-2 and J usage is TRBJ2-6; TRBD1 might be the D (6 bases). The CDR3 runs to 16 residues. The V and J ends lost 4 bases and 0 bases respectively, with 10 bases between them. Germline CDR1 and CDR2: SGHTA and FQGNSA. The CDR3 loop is CASSYRQVSGANVLTF. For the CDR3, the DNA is TGTGCCAGCAGCTACAGACAGGTCTCTGGGGCCAACGTCCTGACTTTC.

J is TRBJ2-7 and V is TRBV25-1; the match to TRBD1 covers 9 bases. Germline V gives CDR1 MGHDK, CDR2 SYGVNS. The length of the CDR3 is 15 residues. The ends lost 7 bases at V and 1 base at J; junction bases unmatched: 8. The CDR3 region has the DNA TGTGCCAGCAATCCCGGACAGGGGTATTCCTACGAGCAGTACTTC. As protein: CASNPGQGYSYEQYF.

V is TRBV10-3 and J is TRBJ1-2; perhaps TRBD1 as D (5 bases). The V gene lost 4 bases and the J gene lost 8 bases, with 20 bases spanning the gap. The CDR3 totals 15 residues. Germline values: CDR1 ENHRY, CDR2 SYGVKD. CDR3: CAISGGGLWKDGYTF. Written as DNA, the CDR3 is TGTGCCATCAGTGGGGGGGGTCTGTGGAAGGACGGCTACACCTTC.

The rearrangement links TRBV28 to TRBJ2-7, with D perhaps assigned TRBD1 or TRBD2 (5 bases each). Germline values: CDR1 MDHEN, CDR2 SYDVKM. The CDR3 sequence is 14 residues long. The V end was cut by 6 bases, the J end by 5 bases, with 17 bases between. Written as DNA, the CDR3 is TGTGCCAGCAGCCGCCGGGACGGAGCGAACGAGCAGTACTTC. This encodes CASSRRDGANEQYF.

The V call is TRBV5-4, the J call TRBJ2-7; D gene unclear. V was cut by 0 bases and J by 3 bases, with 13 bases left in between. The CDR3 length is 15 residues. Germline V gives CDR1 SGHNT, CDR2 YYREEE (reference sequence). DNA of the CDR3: TGTGCCAGCAGCTTGGGGGCAGGAAAGGGCTACGAGCAGTACTTC. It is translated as CASSLGAGKGYEQYF.

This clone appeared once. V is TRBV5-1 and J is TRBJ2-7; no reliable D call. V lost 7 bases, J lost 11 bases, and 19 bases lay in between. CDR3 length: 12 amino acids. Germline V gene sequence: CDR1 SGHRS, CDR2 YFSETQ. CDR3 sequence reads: CASAFPGPAEYF. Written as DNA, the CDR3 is TGCGCCAGCGCTTTCCCCGGACCGGCGGAGTACTTC.

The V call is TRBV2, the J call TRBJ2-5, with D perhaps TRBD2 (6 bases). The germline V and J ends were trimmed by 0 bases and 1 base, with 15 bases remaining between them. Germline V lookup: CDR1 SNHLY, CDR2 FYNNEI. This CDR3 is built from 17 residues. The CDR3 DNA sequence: TGTGCCAGCAGTGAAGCGCTTGGAGGGAAGGTCCAAGAGACCCAGTACTTC. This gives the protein CASSEALGGKVQETQYF.

CDR3 residues: CASSSDQSSYNSPLHF. DNA of the CDR3: TGTGCCAGCAGCTCGGACCAGAGCTCCTATAATTCACCCCTCCACTTT. The V call is TRBV5-4, the J call TRBJ1-6; no definite D call. CDR1 and CDR2 from the germline V gene are SGHNT and YYREEE (reference sequence). The CDR3 totals 16 residues. The germline V and J ends were trimmed by 3 bases and 0 bases, with 10 bases remaining between them.

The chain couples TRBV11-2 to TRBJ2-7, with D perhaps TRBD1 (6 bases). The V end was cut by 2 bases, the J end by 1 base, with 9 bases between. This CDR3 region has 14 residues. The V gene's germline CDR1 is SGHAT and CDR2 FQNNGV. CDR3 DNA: TGTGCCAGCAGCTTACAACAGGGATCCTACGAGCAGTACTTC. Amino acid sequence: CASSLQQGSYEQYF.

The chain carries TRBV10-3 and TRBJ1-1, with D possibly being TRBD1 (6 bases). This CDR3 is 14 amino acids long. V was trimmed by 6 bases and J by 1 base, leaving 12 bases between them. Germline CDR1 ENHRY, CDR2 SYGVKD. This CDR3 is CAISQQGENTEAFF. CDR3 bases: TGTGCCATCAGCCAACAGGGTGAGAACACTGAAGCTTTCTTT.

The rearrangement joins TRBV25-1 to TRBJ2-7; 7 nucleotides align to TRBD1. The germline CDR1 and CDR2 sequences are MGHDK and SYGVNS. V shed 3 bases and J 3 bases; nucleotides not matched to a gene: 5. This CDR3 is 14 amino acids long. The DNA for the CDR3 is TGTGCCAGCAGTGACGTAGGGGGCAACTACGAGCAGTACTTC. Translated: CASSDVGGNYEQYF.

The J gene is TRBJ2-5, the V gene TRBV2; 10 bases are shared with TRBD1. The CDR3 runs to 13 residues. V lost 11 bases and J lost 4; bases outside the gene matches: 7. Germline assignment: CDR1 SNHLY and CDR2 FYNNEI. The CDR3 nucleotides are TGTGCCGGTTCCGGGACAGGGGTAGAGACCCAGTACTTC. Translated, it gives CAGSGTGVETQYF.

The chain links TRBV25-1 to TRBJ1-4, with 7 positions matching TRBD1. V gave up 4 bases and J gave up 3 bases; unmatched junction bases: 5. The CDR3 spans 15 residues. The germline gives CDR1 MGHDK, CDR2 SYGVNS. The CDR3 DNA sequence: TGTGCCAGCAGTGCCCAGGGGGGGCCTAATGAAAAACTGTTTTTT. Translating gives CASSAQGGPNEKLFF.

Written as DNA, the CDR3 is TGTGCCAGCAGTACCGGGACTAGCGTACGAGAGACCCAGTACTTC. Translating gives CASSTGTSVRETQYF. The chain joins TRBV6-5 to TRBJ2-5; 10 bases line up with TRBD2. The CDR3 totals 15 residues. Trimming took 5 bases from V and 4 from J; bases not matched to a gene: 7. Germline CDR1 and CDR2: MNHEY and SVGAGI.

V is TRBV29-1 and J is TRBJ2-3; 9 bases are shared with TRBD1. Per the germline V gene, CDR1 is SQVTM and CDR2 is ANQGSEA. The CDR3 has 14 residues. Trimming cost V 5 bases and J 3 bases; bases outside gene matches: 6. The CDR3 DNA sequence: TGCAGCGTTCGGGACAGGGCGTCTACAGATACGCAGTATTTT. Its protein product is CSVRDRASTDTQYF.

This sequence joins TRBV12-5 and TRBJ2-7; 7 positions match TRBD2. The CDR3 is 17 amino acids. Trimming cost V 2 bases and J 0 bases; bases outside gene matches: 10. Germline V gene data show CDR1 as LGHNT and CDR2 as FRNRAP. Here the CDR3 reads CASGLFGLGGTSYEQYF. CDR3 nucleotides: TGTGCTAGTGGTTTGTTTGGGTTGGGGGGGACCTCCTACGAGCAGTACTTC.

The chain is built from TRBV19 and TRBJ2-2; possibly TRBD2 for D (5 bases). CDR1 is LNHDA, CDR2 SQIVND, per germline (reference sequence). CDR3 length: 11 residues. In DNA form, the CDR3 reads TGTGTGAGCGGAAACACCGGGGAGCTGTTTTTT. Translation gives CVSGNTGELFF.

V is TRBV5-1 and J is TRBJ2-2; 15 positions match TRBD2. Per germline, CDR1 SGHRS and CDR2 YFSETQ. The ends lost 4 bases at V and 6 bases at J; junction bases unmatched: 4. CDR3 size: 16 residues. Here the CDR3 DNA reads TGCGCCAGCAGCCCCGGACTAGCGGGAGGGCCCGGGGAGCTGTTTTTT. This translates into CASSPGLAGGPGELFF.

CDR3 DNA sequence: TGTGCCATCAGCCGCGAACAGTTAAAACCCTACGAGCAGTACTTC. It translates to CAISREQLKPYEQYF. This chain joins TRBV10-3 and TRBJ2-7; D unresolved. Trimming left V 6 bases short and J 2 bases short, with 17 bases between. Germline assignment: CDR1 ENHRY and CDR2 SYGVKD. The CDR3 runs to 15 residues.